Sequencing of this T cell receptor (beta chain) was carried out in a study of CD8+CD57+ T cells in acquired aplastic anemia. TCR beta VDJ and CDR3 were profiled, and genomic DNA was the template. MiXCR, applied by TCRdb to the reads, yields one record per CDR3 protein. The repertoire holds over 150,000 distinct CDR3 sequences, with approximately 48% as singletons. The germline V gene encodes CDR1 SNHLY and CDR2 FYNNEI. Trimming cost V 8 bases and J 4 bases; bases outside gene matches: 5. CDR3 length: 12 amino acids. Selection for sequencing was limited to patients who had shown CD8+CD57+ cell expansion by flow cytometry. Every patient had severe acquired aplastic anemia. No therapy had been given to the patients at the time of blood sampling. This clonotype was observed once.

The receptor's source is a human donor with aplastic anemia. Sequencing was done on a sample of sorted CD4+, CD8+, or CD8+CD57+ T cells (not recorded which) from PBMCs. The V and J genes are TRBV2 and TRBJ2-7, with TRBD1 matching over 7 bases. CDR3 loop: CASGRQGYEQYF. CDR3 in DNA: TGTGCCAGCGGTCGACAGGGATACGAGCAGTACTTC.